These 20 T cell receptor beta chains came from one sample sequenced in a study of a mutant IDH1 vaccine in newly diagnosed glioma. Time point meaning: week 11, during vaccination. Vaccination comprised doses that each held 300 ug of mutant IDH1 20-mer peptide, plus topical imiquimod. These receptors' antigens are unknown. Sequencing was performed with immunoSEQ multiplex PCR; in TCRdb, only in-frame clones are kept and a portion is missing. The sample includes over 55,000 clones, approximately 80% of them seen just once. The sample in question was PBMCs, obtained from a glioma patient whose treatment included an IDH1 peptide vaccine. These receptor sequences come from a man under 40 with glioma.

The chain carries TRBV2 and TRBJ2-5; D call uncertain. This CDR3 has 12 amino acids. Per the germline V gene, CDR1 is SNHLY and CDR2 is FYNNEI. Trimming stripped 6 bases from V and 2 bases from J, with 7 bases between. The CDR3 DNA reads as TGTGCCAGCAGGACAAAACAAGAGACCCAGTACTTC. Protein: CASRTKQETQYF.

J is TRBJ2-5 and V is TRBV2; 14 bases are shared with TRBD2. CDR1 and CDR2 from the germline V gene are SNHLY and FYNNEI. The J segment lost 5 bases and the V segment lost 6 bases, leaving 8 bases of the junction unmatched. CDR3 length: 16 amino acids. The CDR3 spells CASRKRLAGGMETQYF. The DNA for the CDR3 is TGTGCCAGCAGAAAGAGACTAGCGGGAGGGATGGAGACCCAGTACTTC.

The J gene is TRBJ2-1, the V gene TRBV30; D perhaps matches TRBD1 (6 bases). The CDR3 consists of 15 residues. The germline V and J ends were trimmed by 2 bases and 5 bases, with 16 bases remaining between them. Germline CDR1 and CDR2: GTSNPN and SVGIG (reference sequence). The CDR3 bases are TGTGCCTGGAGTCCCTTCAGGGGCCCTGACAATGAGCAGTTCTTC. Translated, it gives CAWSPFRGPDNEQFF.

This CDR3 reads CASSVNTGELFF. The CDR3 region has the DNA TGTGCCAGCAGCGTAAACACCGGGGAGCTGTTTTTT. The gene calls are TRBV9 and TRBJ2-2, with D uncertain. Per germline, CDR1 SGDLS and CDR2 YYNGEE. The CDR3 totals 12 residues. Trimming left V 1 base short and J 2 bases short, with 0 bases between.

CDR3 in amino acids: CAVDRGAGGVKRFF. CDR3 coding DNA: TGTGCCGTCGACAGGGGAGCGGGAGGGGTCAAGAGGTTCTTC. The V and J genes are TRBV27 and TRBJ2-1; 10 bases match TRBD2. Trimming at V came to 11 bases and at J to 15 bases, leaving 19 bases not matched to a gene. The CDR3 extends over 14 amino acids. CDR1 MNHEY and CDR2 SMNVEV come from the germline V gene (reference sequence).

This rearrangement joins TRBV6-5 to TRBJ2-5; the D gene could be TRBD1 or TRBD2 (5 bases each). Near its end, the DNA agrees better with TRBJ2-7, so the J call may be wrong. Germline CDR1 reads MNHEY; CDR2 reads SVGAGI. The CDR3 length is 15 residues. CDR3 nucleotides: TGTGCCAGCAGTTACCCGAGGGCAGGGAGCTACGAGCAGTACTTC. This translates into CASSYPRAGSYEQYF.

The chain employs TRBV28 and TRBJ1-5, with D unclear. Deletions cut 5 bases from V and 5 bases from J, with 13 bases between. CDR3 length: 14 residues. Germline V gene lookup returns CDR1 MDHEN and CDR2 SYDVKM. The CDR3 region is CASSLNGGDQPQHF. The CDR3 DNA reads TGTGCCAGCAGTCTTAATGGCGGGGATCAGCCCCAGCATTTT.

The rearrangement links TRBV6-1 to TRBJ1-6, with D perhaps TRBD1 (5 bases). V was cut by 8 bases and J by 7 bases, with 15 bases left in between. The CDR3 covers 14 residues. Per germline, CDR1 MNHNS and CDR2 SASEGT. The CDR3 loop is CASGAAGLNSPLHF. Written as DNA, the CDR3 is TGTGCCAGCGGGGCAGCGGGGCTCAATTCACCCCTCCACTTT.

The chain employs TRBV5-1 and TRBJ1-1; 8 bases are a match to TRBD1. Trimming removed 4 bases from V and 4 bases from J; junction bases left unmatched: 6. The length of the CDR3 is 14 residues. Germline loops: CDR1 SGHRS, CDR2 YFSETQ. In DNA form, the CDR3 reads TGCGCCAGCAGCGGCAGGGGGCGAACCACTGAAGCTTTCTTT. Translated, it gives CASSGRGRTTEAFF.

This sequence joins TRBV27 and TRBJ2-7; 10 bases are a match to TRBD1. This CDR3 is built from 15 residues. V shed 5 bases, J shed 6 bases, and the junction held 10 bases outside the gene matches. The germline V gene has CDR1 MNHEY and CDR2 SMNVEV (reference sequence). CDR3 DNA: TGTGCCAGCAGTCGCGACAGGGGGCCAAACGGCGAGCAGTACTTC. Translation: CASSRDRGPNGEQYF.

The gene calls are TRBV7-2 and TRBJ2-3; 8 bases map to TRBD2. This CDR3 has 17 amino acids. Unmatched junction bases numbered 8, after V lost 1 base and J lost 2 bases. Germline lookup yields CDR1 SGHTA and CDR2 FQGNSA. The CDR3 coding sequence is TGTGCCAGCAGCTTAGAAAGGACGGGGGGGCCCACAGATACGCAGTATTTT. The encoded protein is CASSLERTGGPTDTQYF.

The chain combines TRBV7-9 with TRBJ2-6, with D possibly being TRBD2 (5 bases). Trimming took 4 bases from V and 1 from J, leaving 8 bases between them. CDR3 size: 15 residues. Germline V lookup: CDR1 SEHNR, CDR2 FQNEAQ (reference sequence). The CDR3 region has the DNA TGTGCCAGCAGCTGGAGGATTTCTGGGGCCAACGTCCTGACTTTC. Its translation is CASSWRISGANVLTF.

The chain uses TRBV7-8 and TRBJ1-1, with a possible D match to TRBD1 (5 bases). Germline assignment: CDR1 SGHVS and CDR2 FQNEAQ. V lost 7 bases to trimming and J lost 1 base, with 22 bases between them. The CDR3 runs to 17 residues. The CDR3 DNA sequence: TGTGCCAGCACCCAAAGTAGCAGGGTAATTCGGAACACTGAAGCTTTCTTT. Translation: CASTQSSRVIRNTEAFF.

The V call is TRBV5-1, the J call TRBJ2-1; D is ambiguous. Germline-derived CDR1 and CDR2 are SGHRS and YFSETQ. V lost 7 bases, J lost 3 bases, and 17 bases lay in between. The CDR3 extends over 15 amino acids. In DNA form, the CDR3 reads TGCGCCAGCCGCAGTGGGCCTACAAACTACAATGAGCAGTTCTTC. It specifies CASRSGPTNYNEQFF.

V is TRBV4-3 and J is TRBJ1-2; no reliable D call. The CDR3 covers 15 residues. V lost 0 bases, J lost 6 bases, and 14 bases lay in between. Germline V gene lookup returns CDR1 LGHNA and CDR2 YSLEER. Here the CDR3 DNA reads TGCGCCAGCAGCCAAGATGGTATCAGGCCGGATGGCTACACCTTC. Translated: CASSQDGIRPDGYTF.

The V gene is TRBV5-1, the J gene TRBJ1-4; D is perhaps TRBD1 (6 bases). The V end was cut by 4 bases, the J end by 2 bases, with 12 bases between. CDR1 and CDR2 from the germline V gene are SGHRS and YFSETQ. This CDR3 comprises 15 residues. CDR3 in DNA: TGCGCCAGCAGCCCCCGGACAGCCACTAATGAAAAACTGTTTTTT. Translating gives CASSPRTATNEKLFF.

This chain connects TRBV5-1 to TRBJ2-1, with D perhaps TRBD2 (6 bases). The CDR3 consists of 15 residues. CDR1 SGHRS and CDR2 YFSETQ come from the germline V gene. V lost 0 bases and J 1 base, leaving 8 bases between the germline ends. The CDR3: CASSLDGGSYNEQFF. Here the CDR3 DNA reads TGCGCCAGCAGCTTGGATGGGGGGTCCTACAATGAGCAGTTCTTC.

The rearrangement links TRBV7-2 to TRBJ1-1; tentatively, D is TRBD1 (5 bases). Germline lookup yields CDR1 SGHTA and CDR2 FQGNSA. The CDR3 runs to 15 residues. V was cut by 5 bases and J by 5 bases, with 18 bases left in between. In DNA, the CDR3 is TGTGCCAGCAGCCCCCGTCAGGGTCGGAAAACTGAAGCTTTCTTT. As protein: CASSPRQGRKTEAFF.

The rearrangement joins TRBV28 to TRBJ2-7; possible D gene TRBD1, 5 bases. Germline V gene lookup returns CDR1 MDHEN and CDR2 SYDVKM. The length of the CDR3 is 15 residues. The V end was cut by 5 bases, the J end by 1 base, with 15 bases between. This CDR3 is CASSPMGHSSYEQYF. Here the CDR3 DNA reads TGTGCCAGCAGTCCCATGGGGCACTCTTCCTACGAGCAGTACTTC.

The chain employs TRBV20-1 and TRBJ1-1; D remains unclear. The germline CDR1 and CDR2 sequences are DFQATT and SNEGSKA (reference sequence). With 4 bases removed from V and 10 bases from J, the gap between germline ends came to 10 bases. CDR3 length: 10 residues. Here the CDR3 reads CSANRRGAFF. The CDR3 region has the DNA TGCAGTGCTAACCGACGAGGAGCTTTCTTT.